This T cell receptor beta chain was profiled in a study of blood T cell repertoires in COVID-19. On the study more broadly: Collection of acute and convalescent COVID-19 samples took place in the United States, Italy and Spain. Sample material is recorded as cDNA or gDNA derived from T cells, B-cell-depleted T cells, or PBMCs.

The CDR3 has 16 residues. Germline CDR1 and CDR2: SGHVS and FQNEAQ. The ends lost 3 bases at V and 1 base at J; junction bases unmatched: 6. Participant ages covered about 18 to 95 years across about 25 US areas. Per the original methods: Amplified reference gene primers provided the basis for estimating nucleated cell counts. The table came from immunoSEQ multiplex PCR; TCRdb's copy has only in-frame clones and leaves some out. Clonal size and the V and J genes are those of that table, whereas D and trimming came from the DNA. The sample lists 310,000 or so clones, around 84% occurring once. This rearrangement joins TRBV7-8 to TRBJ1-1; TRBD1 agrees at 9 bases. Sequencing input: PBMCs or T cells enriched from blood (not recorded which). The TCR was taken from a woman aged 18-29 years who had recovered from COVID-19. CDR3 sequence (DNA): TGTGCCAGCAGCTTGTGGACAGGGGTACGGAACACTGAAGCTTTCTTT. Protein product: CASSLWTGVRNTEAFF.